This T cell receptor beta chain was found in a study of neoadjuvant nivolumab and ipilimumab in lung cancer. General study results and limits: From pretherapy to surgery, tumor richness and clonality rose with dual therapy.

Assay: immunoSEQ multiplex PCR; the TCRdb copy retains only in-frame clones and omits some. The profile shows about 30,000 clones, under 95% of them singletons. A word on this clone: Its antigen remains unknown.

The CDR3 loop spans 13 amino acids. Looked up from germline, CDR1 is MRHNA and CDR2 is SNTAGT. V gave up 4 bases and J gave up 4 bases, with 8 bases separating them. Sequenced material: peripheral blood, taken after neoadjuvant nivolumab, alone or with ipilimumab, at or shortly before surgery. The TCR was taken from an adult with non-small cell lung cancer. The chain has TRBV6-4 and TRBJ1-5; D is unclear. The CDR3, as DNA: TGTGCCAGCAGTGCAGGAGAGAATCAGCCCCAGCATTTT. It encodes CASSAGENQPQHF.